Following are 32 T cell receptor beta chains from one sample sequenced in a study of cytomegalovirus exposure and HLA in healthy donors. The table came from immunoSEQ multiplex PCR; TCRdb's copy has only in-frame clones and leaves some out. Of about 200,000 clones in the sample, almost 90% were seen once. The sample consisted of PBMCs. These receptors originate from a woman aged 18-30 years in good health and CMV-seronegative.

This rearrangement joins TRBV19 to TRBJ1-2; perhaps TRBD1 as D (5 bases). The germline CDR1 and CDR2 sequences are LNHDA and SQIVND (reference sequence). The CDR3 is 13 residues long. Trimming took 6 bases from V and 5 from J, leaving 13 bases between them. The CDR3 sequence: CASSPRTPYGYTF. The CDR3 nucleotides read TGTGCCAGTAGCCCCCGGACACCGTATGGCTACACCTTC. Combining the CDR3 with reference TRBV19 and TRBJ1-2 gives the whole variable domain DGGITQSPKYLFRKEGQNVTLSCEQNLNHDAMYWYRQDPGQGLRLIYYSQIVNDFQKGDIAEGYSVSREKKESFPLTVTSAQKNPTAFYLCASSPRTPYGYTFGSGTRLTVV.

The rearrangement joins TRBV28 to TRBJ2-5; 8 bases line up with TRBD2. Germline trimming cut 8 bases from V and 4 bases from J; bases unmatched to any gene: 9. The germline V gene has CDR1 MDHEN and CDR2 SYDVKM. The CDR3 contains 14 residues. The CDR3 coding sequence is TGTGCCAGCTTCCCTCGGGGGGGTGGAGAGACCCAGTACTTC. Encoded protein: CASFPRGGGETQYF. The full variable domain, rest sourced from reference TRBV28 and TRBJ2-5, is DVKVTQSSRYLVKRTGEKVFLECVQDMDHENMFWYRQDPGLGLRLIYFSYDVKMKEKGDIPEGYSVSREKKERFSLILESASTNQTSMYLCASFPRGGGETQYFGPGTRLLVL.

The rearrangement joins TRBV11-3 to TRBJ1-1; TRBD1 might be the D (6 bases). The V and J ends lost 8 bases and 4 bases respectively, with 14 bases between them. In germline, CDR1 is SGHNT, CDR2 YENEEA. The CDR3 consists of 13 residues. CDR3 in amino acids: CASGQGTGTEAFF. In DNA form, the CDR3 reads TGTGCCAGCGGTCAGGGGACGGGCACTGAAGCTTTCTTT.

V usage is TRBV28 and J usage is TRBJ1-5, with TRBD1 matching over 12 bases. Germline CDR1 MDHEN, CDR2 SYDVKM. The length of the CDR3 is 15 residues. V shed 5 bases and J 7 bases; nucleotides not matched to a gene: 6. The CDR3 region has the DNA TGTGCCAGCAGTGGGACAGGGGGCACCGGCCAGCCCCAGCATTTT. Amino acid sequence: CASSGTGGTGQPQHF.

The chain links TRBV11-2 to TRBJ2-2; D not resolved. Germline V CDR1 and CDR2: SGHAT, FQNNGV. V dropped 5 bases and J dropped 5 bases, with 15 bases sitting between them. CDR3 size: 15 residues. The CDR3 here is CASSLVASSTGELFF. The CDR3 DNA reads TGTGCCAGCAGCCTCGTGGCAAGTTCTACCGGGGAGCTGTTTTTT.

The chain employs TRBV15 and TRBJ2-1, with D tentatively TRBD1 (7 bases). V shed 5 bases and J shed 6 bases, with 20 bases lying between them. Per the germline V gene, CDR1 is LNHNV and CDR2 is YYDKDF (reference sequence). There are 16 residues in the CDR3. The CDR3 spells CATSPGGTLRGNEQFF. CDR3 coding DNA: TGTGCCACCAGCCCAGGGGGGACTCTGAGGGGCAATGAGCAGTTCTTC.

A few counts support this clone. V usage is TRBV30 and J usage is TRBJ1-3, with a weak D call TRBD1 (5 bases). Germline-derived CDR1 and CDR2 are GTSNPN and SVGIG (reference sequence). V lost 5 bases to trimming and J lost 3 bases, with 8 bases between them. The CDR3 is 12 amino acids. This CDR3 is CAWGHFGNTIYF. The CDR3 nucleotides read TGTGCCTGGGGACATTTTGGAAACACCATATATTTT.

V is TRBV9 and J is TRBJ2-6; 9 bases match TRBD1. Germline assignment: CDR1 SGDLS and CDR2 YYNGEE. The CDR3 extends over 18 amino acids. With 0 bases clipped from V and 3 bases from J, the junction kept 7 bases outside the gene matches. DNA of the CDR3: TGTGCCAGCAGCGTAGCGGGACAGGGAACTCATGGGGCCAACGTCCTGACTTTC. This sequence encodes CASSVAGQGTHGANVLTF.

As for this clone: This CDR3 is also generated by other DNA sequences in the sample. The V and J genes are TRBV30 and TRBJ2-2; a possible D gene is TRBD2 (6 bases). CDR3 length equals 14 residues. Trimming shortened V by 0 bases and J by 6 bases, and 11 bases separated the two germline ends. The germline gives CDR1 GTSNPN, CDR2 SVGIG (reference sequence). The CDR3 nucleotides read TGTGCCTGGAGTGTACGGGGAGGTGCCGGGGAGCTGTTTTTT. It encodes CAWSVRGGAGELFF. The full variable domain, with the rest looked up from reference TRBV30 and TRBJ2-2, is SQTIHQWPATLVQPVGSPLSLECTVEGTSNPNLYWYRQAAGRGLQLLFYSVGIGQISSEVPQNLSASRPQDRQFILSSKKLLLSDSGFYLCAWSVRGGAGELFFGEGSRLTVL.

The chain has TRBV27 and TRBJ1-5; 7 positions agree with TRBD1. CDR3 length equals 14 residues. Germline lookup yields CDR1 MNHEY and CDR2 SMNVEV (reference sequence). V lost 4 bases and J lost 3; bases outside the gene matches: 3. The CDR3 loop reads CASSSTGSNQPQHF. DNA for the CDR3: TGTGCCAGCAGTTCGACAGGGTCCAATCAGCCCCAGCATTTT.

The chain joins TRBV7-9 to TRBJ1-2; D is unresolved. Trimming took 4 bases from V and 0 from J, leaving 9 bases between them. Germline V gene sequence: CDR1 SEHNR, CDR2 FQNEAQ (reference sequence). The CDR3 runs to 14 residues. DNA of the CDR3: TGTGCCAGCAGCTCTCTGCCAGCTAACTATGGCTACACCTTC. Its protein is CASSSLPANYGYTF.

This clone was counted a few times. The rearrangement joins TRBV5-4 to TRBJ2-7; 11 bases are shared with TRBD2. The CDR3 has 14 residues. Germline V lookup: CDR1 SGHNT, CDR2 YYREEE (reference sequence). J lost 5 bases, V lost 3 bases, and 4 bases had no gene match. The CDR3 DNA reads as TGTGCCAGCAGCTCCTTAGCGGGAGGGAACGAGCAGTACTTC. It yields the protein CASSSLAGGNEQYF.

This rearrangement joins TRBV19 to TRBJ1-5; D unclear. This CDR3 is built from 15 residues. V lost 4 bases to trimming and J lost 1 base, with 11 bases between them. CDR1 and CDR2 (germline): LNHDA, SQIVND (reference sequence). The CDR3 DNA sequence: TGTGCCAGTAGTAGGGAGAATATGAGCAATCAGCCCCAGCATTTT. Translated, it gives CASSRENMSNQPQHF.

The gene calls are TRBV27 and TRBJ1-1; 7 nucleotides align to TRBD1. J was trimmed by 4 bases and V by 8 bases; bases with no gene match: 4. This CDR3 has 12 residues. The germline V gene has CDR1 MNHEY and CDR2 SMNVEV (reference sequence). CDR3 nucleotide sequence: TGTGCCAGCGGCGGACAGGCCACTGAAGCTTTCTTT. Amino acid sequence: CASGGQATEAFF.

Comment on this clone: One end of the junction does not line up with germline, which may come from a read error. V gene TRBV5-6 combines with J gene TRBJ2-6; TRBD1 matches 7 bases. This CDR3 has 16 residues. Germline CDR1 reads SGHDT; CDR2 reads YYEEEE. CDR3 region: CASSYGTASEANVLTF. Here the CDR3 DNA reads TGTGCCAGCAGCTACGGGACAGCCTCTGAGGCCAACGTCCTGACTTTC.

In regard to this clone: Other DNA sequences within the sample encode an identical CDR3. The CDR3 is CASSLEGGAYEQYF. The CDR3 DNA reads as TGCGCCAGCAGCTTGGAGGGGGGGGCCTACGAGCAGTACTTC. The chain links TRBV5-1 to TRBJ2-7, with a possible D match to TRBD2 (7 bases). The CDR3 covers 14 residues. CDR1 and CDR2 (germline): SGHRS, YFSETQ. Trimming took off 0 bases at V and 2 bases at J, with 9 bases between the two ends.

This chain connects TRBV29-1 to TRBJ2-5, with D perhaps matching TRBD2 (5 bases). The CDR3 is 13 residues long. The V end lost 3 bases, the J end lost 1 base, and 9 bases lay between the germline ends. Per germline, CDR1 SQVTM and CDR2 ANQGSEA. In DNA form, the CDR3 reads TGCAGCGTTGATTCGGGGTCCCAAGAGACCCAGTACTTC. Its protein product is CSVDSGSQETQYF.

The CDR3 loop is CASRRGDRNTEAFF. CDR3 bases: TGTGCCAGCAGACGAGGGGACAGGAACACTGAAGCTTTCTTT. V usage is TRBV28 and J usage is TRBJ1-1; 7 bases agree with TRBD1. The V gene's germline CDR1 is MDHEN and CDR2 SYDVKM. This CDR3 contains 14 residues. J was trimmed by 1 base and V by 6 bases; bases with no gene match: 5.

V usage is TRBV20-1 and J usage is TRBJ2-1; D call uncertain. V was clipped by 5 bases and J by 4 bases, with 6 bases between them. This CDR3 is built from 11 residues. Germline V gives CDR1 DFQATT, CDR2 SNEGSKA (reference sequence). The chain's CDR3 is CSAALYNEQFF. The CDR3, as DNA: TGCAGTGCTGCTCTATACAATGAGCAGTTCTTC.

The rearrangement joins TRBV28 to TRBJ1-4; 7 nucleotides align to TRBD1. Per the germline V gene, CDR1 is MDHEN and CDR2 is SYDVKM. CDR3 length equals 15 residues. V dropped 2 bases and J dropped 10; count of bases not matched to a gene: 10. The CDR3 DNA reads TGTGCCAGCAGTTTAGAGACAGGGAAGGGTGGAAAACTGTTTTTT. Translation gives CASSLETGKGGKLFF.

The chain carries TRBV6-1 and TRBJ2-3; 7 positions agree with TRBD2. Germline lookup yields CDR1 MNHNS and CDR2 SASEGT. There are 15 residues in the CDR3. V trimming: 5 bases; J trimming: 5 bases; junction bases outside the gene matches: 10. DNA for the CDR3: TGTGCCAGCAGTCCCTCTGGGAGGGCCGGAGATACGCAGTATTTT. It yields the protein CASSPSGRAGDTQYF.

The chain is built from TRBV2 and TRBJ2-2; 8 nucleotides align to TRBD1. Germline values: CDR1 SNHLY, CDR2 FYNNEI. The length of the CDR3 is 14 residues. Trimming cost V 7 bases and J 5 bases; bases outside gene matches: 6. CDR3 sequence reads: CASKAGGYTGELFF. As DNA, the CDR3 is TGTGCCAGCAAAGCAGGGGGCTATACCGGGGAGCTGTTTTTT.

The chain is built from TRBV27 and TRBJ1-4, with 7 bases that match TRBD1. Germline V gene lookup returns CDR1 MNHEY and CDR2 SMNVEV (reference sequence). The V and J ends lost 7 bases and 0 bases, in that order; junction bases with no gene match: 11. CDR3 length equals 17 residues. CDR3 bases: TGTGCCAGCAAGGCGACAGGGAGGCCTGCAACTAATGAAAAACTGTTTTTT. Protein sequence: CASKATGRPATNEKLFF.

The V gene is TRBV6-1, the J gene TRBJ2-3, with 8 bases matching TRBD2. The germline CDR1 and CDR2 sequences are MNHNS and SASEGT. CDR3 length equals 15 residues. Trimming took 11 bases from V and 4 from J; bases not matched to a gene: 14. The CDR3 spells CAGEFSGTGADTQYF. The CDR3 DNA is TGTGCCGGTGAATTTAGCGGGACTGGAGCAGATACGCAGTATTTT.

V gene TRBV28 combines with J gene TRBJ1-5, with a tentative D call TRBD1 (5 bases). There are 13 residues in the CDR3. Germline V gene lookup returns CDR1 MDHEN and CDR2 SYDVKM. Trimming left V 6 bases short and J 3 bases short, with 9 bases between. In DNA, the CDR3 is TGTGCCAGCAGGGAGGGGCTCAATCAGCCCCAGCATTTT. Its protein product is CASREGLNQPQHF.

The J gene is TRBJ2-7, the V gene TRBV7-9; TRBD2 matches at 9 bases. CDR1 and CDR2 from the germline V gene are SEHNR and FQNEAQ (reference sequence). With 2 bases clipped from V and 5 bases from J, the junction kept 19 bases outside the gene matches. CDR3 length: 19 residues. In DNA, the CDR3 is TGTGCCAGCAGCTTAACGCTACTAGCGGGTGACGCCGCCGAAGACGAGCAGTACTTC. Translated: CASSLTLLAGDAAEDEQYF.

The chain employs TRBV20-1 and TRBJ1-2; a possible D gene is TRBD1 (6 bases). CDR3 length equals 10 residues. Germline assignment: CDR1 DFQATT and CDR2 SNEGSKA (reference sequence). With 3 bases removed from V and 7 bases from J, the gap between germline ends came to 6 bases. This CDR3 is CSARGAGYTF. CDR3 DNA: TGCAGTGCTAGGGGGGCTGGCTACACCTTC.

V and J are TRBV28 and TRBJ1-4, with a possible D match to TRBD1 (5 bases). Germline V lookup: CDR1 MDHEN, CDR2 SYDVKM. The V gene lost 6 bases and the J gene lost 8 bases, with 13 bases spanning the gap. The CDR3 extends over 13 amino acids. CDR3 sequence reads: CASSPDGGEKLFF. The CDR3 DNA is TGTGCCAGCAGCCCCGACGGGGGGGAAAAACTGTTTTTT.

A single count supports this clone. The V and J genes are TRBV6-5 and TRBJ2-3; unclear D gene. This CDR3 spans 14 amino acids. Looked up from germline, CDR1 is MNHEY and CDR2 is SVGAGI. Trimming took off 0 bases at V and 3 bases at J, with 7 bases between the two ends. CDR3 bases: TGTGCCAGCAGTTACTCGTCGGAGACAGATACGCAGTATTTT. Translated: CASSYSSETDTQYF.

The rearrangement joins TRBV19 to TRBJ1-2, with TRBD1 identical over 7 bases. CDR1 and CDR2 from the germline V gene are LNHDA and SQIVND (reference sequence). With V trimmed by 4 bases and J by 8 bases, 13 bases remained unmatched. The CDR3 has 15 amino acids. CDR3 loop: CASSSLTDRTGGYTF. As DNA, the CDR3 is TGTGCCAGTAGTAGCCTGACGGACAGGACAGGCGGCTACACCTTC.

The V call is TRBV5-4, the J call TRBJ2-3, with TRBD2 as a possible D gene (6 bases). Germline V CDR1 and CDR2: SGHNT, YYREEE (reference sequence). Deletions cut 4 bases from V and 1 base from J, with 19 bases between. The CDR3 has 17 amino acids. Written as DNA, the CDR3 is TGTGCCAGCAGCCCCGAAACCTCCGGCGGGGGCACAGATACGCAGTATTTT. Translating it yields CASSPETSGGGTDTQYF. The variable domain in full, with the rest retrieved from reference TRBV5-4 and TRBJ2-3, is ETGVTQSPTHLIKTRGQQVTLRCSSQSGHNTVSWYQQALGQGPQFIFQYYREEENGRGNFPPRFSGLQFPNYSSELNVNALELDDSALYLCASSPETSGGGTDTQYFGPGTRLTVL.

The chain links TRBV5-1 to TRBJ2-1; 13 bases map to TRBD2. Germline-derived CDR1 and CDR2 are SGHRS and YFSETQ. The V and J ends lost 2 bases and 10 bases, in that order; junction bases with no gene match: 6. This CDR3 is 15 amino acids long. The CDR3: CASSFTSGRAGEQFF. In DNA, the CDR3 is TGCGCCAGCAGCTTCACTAGCGGGAGGGCCGGGGAGCAGTTCTTC.